This T cell receptor (beta chain) is drawn from a study of OX40 agonist ivuxolimab in advanced cancers. At the level of the study: Three patients got partial responses; one had hepatocellular carcinoma and two had cutaneous melanoma. Broader study findings: Low clonal expansion, among the lowest seen, marked partial responders at 0.1-3.0 mg/kg.

Turning to this clone: Its specificity is unknown.

CDR3 size: 12 residues. V was pared by 4 bases and J by 5 bases, with 2 bases of the junction left unmatched. Germline V gene data show CDR1 as SGHNT and CDR2 as YYREEE (reference sequence). Repertoires were generated with immunoSEQ multiplex PCR, while TCRdb's copy carries only in-frame clones and drops some. The table lists 85,000 to 100,000 clones, over 75% of them singletons. The source is an adult with an advanced solid tumor such as melanoma, head and neck, liver or kidney cancer. The chain couples TRBV5-4 to TRBJ1-2; 7 bases align to TRBD1. Source: CD4+ or CD8+ T cells sorted from blood, taken in a trial of the OX40 agonist ivuxolimab. CDR3 loop: CASSGDSYGYTF. CDR3 DNA sequence: TGTGCCAGCAGCGGGGACAGTTATGGCTACACCTTC.